The TCR beta chain described here comes from a study of T cell changes during pregnancy in multiple sclerosis. The CDR3 consists of 15 residues. The germline V gene has CDR1 SGHVS and CDR2 FQNEAQ. With V trimmed by 5 bases and J by 4 bases, 4 bases remained unmatched. Here immunoSEQ multiplex PCR was the method, and the copy in TCRdb shows in-frame clones only, minus some. This table holds about 110,000 clones, approximately 90% found once. Here the sequenced sample was peripheral blood, taken in the third trimester of pregnancy. The chain joins TRBV7-8 to TRBJ2-1; the match to TRBD2 covers 11 bases. This clonotype originated in a female donor with multiple sclerosis, enrolled in a pregnancy study. CDR3 nucleotide sequence: TGTGCCAGCAGCGGTACTAGCGGGGGATACAATGAGCAGTTCTTC. Translating gives CASSGTSGGYNEQFF.